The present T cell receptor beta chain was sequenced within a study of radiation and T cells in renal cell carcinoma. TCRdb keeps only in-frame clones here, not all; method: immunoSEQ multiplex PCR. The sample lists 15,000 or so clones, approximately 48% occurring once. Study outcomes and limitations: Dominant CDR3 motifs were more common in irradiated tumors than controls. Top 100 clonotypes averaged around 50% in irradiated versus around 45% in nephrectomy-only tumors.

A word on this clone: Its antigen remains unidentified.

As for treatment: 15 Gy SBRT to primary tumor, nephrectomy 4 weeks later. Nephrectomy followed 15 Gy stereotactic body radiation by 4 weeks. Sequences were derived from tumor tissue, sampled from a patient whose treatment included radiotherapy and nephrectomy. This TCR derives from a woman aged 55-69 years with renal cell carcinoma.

In nucleotides, the CDR3 is TGTGCCAGCAGTTTGGACGGCGGGCCAGGCTACACCTTC. Translation: CASSLDGGPGYTF. V is TRBV6-5 and J is TRBJ1-2; no definite D call. From germline, CDR1 is MNHEY and CDR2 SVGAGI. With 4 bases removed from V and 8 bases from J, the gap between germline ends came to 14 bases. This CDR3 comprises 13 residues.